These 27 T cell receptor beta chains were all obtained from the same sample, sequenced in a study of CD4 T cells in relation to SARS-CoV-2 and coronaviruses. Their specific antigens are unknown. Unexposed donor CD4+ T cells date from about 2011-2018, before the COVID-19 pandemic. Isolation of CD4+ T cells took place after around 11 days in culture. Only in-frame clones appear in the TCRdb table, and some are missing; sequencing was by immunoSEQ multiplex PCR. The sample consists of 17,000 or so clones, approximately 80% of them appearing once. Material: CD4+ T cells from PBMCs, cultured in vitro. These receptors came from a human donor in good health.

This rearrangement joins TRBV5-1 to TRBJ2-7, with D tentatively TRBD1 or TRBD2 (5 bases each). Trimming cost V 4 bases and J 2 bases, with 19 bases left between them. Per germline, CDR1 SGHRS and CDR2 YFSETQ. CDR3 length: 16 residues. This CDR3 reads CASSPTLGTGTYEQYF. CDR3 DNA: TGCGCCAGCAGCCCTACTCTCGGGACGGGGACCTACGAGCAGTACTTC.

J is TRBJ2-1 and V is TRBV6-5; 8 bases match TRBD1. J gave up 9 bases and V 7 bases, and 8 bases lay outside the gene matches. Germline CDR1 is MNHEY and CDR2 is SVGAGI. This CDR3 comprises 13 residues. CDR3 bases: TGTGCCAGCACCCTGACAGGGGTCGGTGAGCAGTTCTTC. It specifies CASTLTGVGEQFF.

The chain carries TRBV6-1 and TRBJ2-1; 10 nucleotides line up with TRBD2. The CDR3 is 16 amino acids. Germline V lookup: CDR1 MNHNS, CDR2 SASEGT. Losses at the gene ends were 4 bases for V and 8 bases for J; bases not matched to a gene: 11. This CDR3 is CASSGKTSGMSDEQFF. The CDR3 coding sequence is TGTGCCAGCAGTGGAAAAACTAGCGGGATGAGCGATGAGCAGTTCTTC.

In regard to this clone: The junction does not match germline at one end; this may be a read error. The chain uses TRBV11-2 and TRBJ1-6; no clear D gene. The CDR3 totals 15 residues. The germline V gene encodes CDR1 SGHAT and CDR2 FQNNGV. The CDR3 coding sequence is TGTGCCAGCAGCCTAGAACGCGGGTCTAATTCACCCCTCCACTTT. The encoded protein is CASSLERGSNSPLHF.

This clone was seen once. V usage is TRBV14 and J usage is TRBJ2-5; tentatively, D is TRBD1 or TRBD2 (6 bases each). Germline CDR1 is SGHDN and CDR2 is FVKESK. This CDR3 has 15 residues. V was trimmed by 1 base and J by 5 bases, leaving 14 bases between them. Here the CDR3 reads CASSQAGAPGETQYF. As DNA, the CDR3 is TGTGCCAGCAGCCAAGCGGGGGCCCCGGGGGAGACCCAGTACTTC.

This clone is labeled as medium-sized. This chain joins TRBV5-1 and TRBJ1-2; D remains unclear. Trimming cost V 2 bases and J 1 base, with 9 bases left between them. Germline CDR1 is SGHRS and CDR2 is YFSETQ. The CDR3 contains 14 residues. The CDR3 loop reads CASSLGPNNYGYTF. The DNA for the CDR3 is TGCGCCAGCAGCTTAGGGCCGAATAACTATGGCTACACCTTC.

The chain carries TRBV5-1 and TRBJ2-7, with 8 bases that match TRBD2. CDR1 SGHRS and CDR2 YFSETQ come from the germline V gene. J was trimmed by 4 bases and V by 4 bases; bases with no gene match: 10. The CDR3 is 15 residues long. As DNA, the CDR3 is TGCGCCAGCAGCCCCGTAGGTAGCGGGGCTTACGAGCAGTACTTC. Protein: CASSPVGSGAYEQYF.

This clone was recorded a few times. The chain links TRBV20-1 to TRBJ1-5; D unresolved. CDR1 is DFQATT, CDR2 SNEGSKA, per germline (reference sequence). Trimming pared 3 bases from V and 5 bases from J, leaving 8 bases between. The CDR3 has 12 amino acids. The CDR3 reads CSASSRDQPQHF. CDR3 nucleotide sequence: TGCAGTGCTAGTAGCAGAGATCAGCCCCAGCATTTT.

The chain combines TRBV10-1 with TRBJ1-1; perhaps TRBD1 as D (5 bases). Germline values: CDR1 WNHNN, CDR2 SYGVQD (reference sequence). The CDR3 contains 13 residues. V was trimmed by 4 bases and J by 1 base, leaving 7 bases between them. The CDR3, as DNA: TGCGCCAGCAGTGGACAGCAGAACACTGAAGCTTTCTTT. The encoded protein is CASSGQQNTEAFF.

This chain joins TRBV4-1 and TRBJ2-7; D is perhaps TRBD2 (6 bases). CDR1 MGHRA and CDR2 YSYEKL come from the germline V gene. CDR3 length: 15 residues. V lost 1 base and J lost 4, with 14 bases in between. The CDR3 is CASSQARESRYEQYF. The DNA of the CDR3 is TGCGCCAGCAGCCAAGCACGGGAGAGTCGGTACGAGCAGTACTTC.

This clone has a single count. This chain uses TRBV27 with TRBJ2-3, with D possibly matching TRBD2 (6 bases). The CDR3 is 18 residues long. V dropped 6 bases and J dropped 6 bases, with 28 bases sitting between them. Germline CDR1 and CDR2: MNHEY and SMNVEV (reference sequence). CDR3 region: CASRLRTAGRGLGDTQYF. As DNA, the CDR3 is TGTGCCAGCAGACTAAGAACTGCCGGGAGAGGGTTAGGGGATACGCAGTATTTT.

This chain uses TRBV28 with TRBJ1-5; possible D gene TRBD1, 6 bases. V lost 9 bases, J lost 2 bases, and 17 bases lay in between. From germline, CDR1 is MDHEN and CDR2 SYDVKM. The CDR3 has 15 residues. CDR3 DNA sequence: TGTGCCAGTCGGAGGGGGTATCGGGGCAATCAGCCCCAGCATTTT. It specifies CASRRGYRGNQPQHF.

DNA for the CDR3: TGTGCCAGCAGTGCCGGGACCTCACGAGGAAACACCATATATTTT. Its translation is CASSAGTSRGNTIYF. V is TRBV25-1 and J is TRBJ1-3; a possible D gene is TRBD1 (5 bases). V lost 4 bases and J lost 4, with 14 bases in between. Germline CDR1 and CDR2: MGHDK and SYGVNS. This CDR3 contains 15 residues. Variable domain in full (rest from reference TRBV25-1 and TRBJ1-3): EADIYQTPRYLVIGTGKKITLECSQTMGHDKMYWYQQDPGMELHLIHYSYGVNSTEKGDLSSESTVSRIRTEHFPLTLESARPSHTSQYLCASSAGTSRGNTIYFGEGSWLTVV.

The chain carries TRBV7-6 and TRBJ2-2; no firm D call. Germline V CDR1 and CDR2: SGHVS, FNYEAQ. This CDR3 has 16 residues. V was cut by 5 bases and J by 0 bases, with 13 bases left in between. CDR3 residues: CASSASTVPNTGELFF. The CDR3 nucleotides are TGTGCCAGCAGCGCATCAACGGTCCCGAACACCGGGGAGCTGTTTTTT. Full variable domain (rest looked up from reference TRBV7-6 and TRBJ2-2): GAGVSQSPRYKVTKRGQDVALRCDPISGHVSLYWYRQALGQGPEFLTYFNYEAQQDKSGLPNDRFSAERPEGSISTLTIQRTEQRDSAMYRCASSASTVPNTGELFFGEGSRLTVL.

The chain is built from TRBV3-1 (or the pseudogene TRBV3-2) and TRBJ2-1, with TRBD1 matching over 8 bases. With V trimmed by 5 bases and J by 1 base, 7 bases remained unmatched. The CDR3 is made up of 16 amino acids. Germline CDR1 reads LGHDT; CDR2 reads YNNKEL (reference sequence). CDR3 region: CASSTPGTGSYNEQFF. The CDR3 DNA reads TGTGCCAGCAGCACCCCCGGGACAGGTTCCTACAATGAGCAGTTCTTC.

The chain carries TRBV5-6 and TRBJ1-2, with TRBD1 identical over 7 bases. V lost 3 bases to trimming and J lost 4 bases; unmatched junction nucleotides: 3. Germline CDR1 reads SGHDT; CDR2 reads YYEEEE. This CDR3 spans 13 amino acids. CDR3 in amino acids: CASSWGQPYGYTF. The CDR3 nucleotides are TGTGCCAGCAGCTGGGGACAGCCCTATGGCTACACCTTC.

The rearrangement joins TRBV30 to TRBJ1-1, with D unclear. Germline V CDR1 and CDR2: GTSNPN, SVGIG (reference sequence). Trimming took off 0 bases at V and 0 bases at J, with 8 bases between the two ends. This CDR3 has 14 residues. Here the CDR3 reads CAWSVGRLNTEAFF. CDR3 sequence (DNA): TGTGCCTGGAGTGTGGGTCGATTGAACACTGAAGCTTTCTTT.

This clone was recorded a few times. The rearrangement joins TRBV30 to TRBJ2-1; TRBD2 agrees at 9 bases. Germline V gene sequence: CDR1 GTSNPN, CDR2 SVGIG (reference sequence). The CDR3 has 15 amino acids. The V gene end was trimmed by 5 bases and the J gene end by 7 bases; junction bases not matched to a gene: 12. CDR3 amino acids: CAWGGNGLAGNEQFF. In DNA form, the CDR3 reads TGTGCCTGGGGGGGGAATGGGCTAGCGGGAAATGAGCAGTTCTTC.

CDR3 sequence (DNA): TGTGCCAGCAGCCTAGCGGCGACAGCTTATAATTCACCCCTCCACTTT. Protein sequence: CASSLAATAYNSPLHF. The chain combines TRBV11-2 with TRBJ1-6, with D perhaps TRBD1 (5 bases). Germline CDR1 SGHAT, CDR2 FQNNGV. The CDR3 consists of 16 residues. Trimming took off 5 bases at V and 4 bases at J, with 15 bases between the two ends.

The chain is built from TRBV5-1 and TRBJ1-2; possibly TRBD1 for D (6 bases). This CDR3 comprises 18 residues. In germline, CDR1 is SGHRS, CDR2 YFSETQ. V was trimmed by 0 bases and J by 5 bases, leaving 23 bases between them. CDR3 loop: CASSLVSVGTWGHYGYTF. The DNA for the CDR3 is TGCGCCAGCAGCTTGGTTAGTGTTGGGACATGGGGACATTATGGCTACACCTTC.

This chain joins TRBV10-2 and TRBJ2-7, with 8 nucleotides matching TRBD2. Germline V gene data show CDR1 as WSHSY and CDR2 as SAAADI. Losses at the gene ends were 6 bases for V and 0 bases for J; bases not matched to a gene: 4. The CDR3 consists of 14 residues. The CDR3 loop reads CASRDSGSSYEQYF. Written as DNA, the CDR3 is TGCGCCAGCAGAGACAGCGGGAGCTCCTACGAGCAGTACTTC.

This clone has only one observation. J is TRBJ1-2 and V is TRBV5-1; D not certain. Germline loops: CDR1 SGHRS, CDR2 YFSETQ. V was cut by 0 bases and J by 6 bases, with 6 bases left in between. The CDR3 totals 12 residues. DNA for the CDR3: TGCGCCAGCAGCTTGGGTGGGGATGGCTACACCTTC. Translation: CASSLGGDGYTF. Filled out from reference TRBV5-1 and TRBJ1-2, the complete variable domain reads KAGVTQTPRYLIKTRGQQVTLSCSPISGHRSVSWYQQTPGQGLQFLFEYFSETQRNKGNFPGRFSGRQFSNSRSEMNVSTLELGDSALYLCASSLGGDGYTFGSGTRLTVV.

The chain employs TRBV5-1 and TRBJ1-1; possibly TRBD1 for D (6 bases). The germline V gene encodes CDR1 SGHRS and CDR2 YFSETQ. V gave up 0 bases and J gave up 0 bases, with 9 bases separating them. This CDR3 spans 15 amino acids. CDR3 nucleotide sequence: TGCGCCAGCAGCTTGGCCGGGACACTGAACACTGAAGCTTTCTTT. This gives the protein CASSLAGTLNTEAFF.

The chain uses TRBV4-1 and TRBJ2-2; D is perhaps TRBD2 (6 bases). V was clipped by 4 bases and J by 4 bases, with 16 bases between them. Germline CDR1 MGHRA, CDR2 YSYEKL. This CDR3 comprises 16 residues. CDR3 DNA sequence: TGCGCCAGCAGCCTGGGGGGACTCAGCGTCACCGGGGAGCTGTTTTTT. Translating gives CASSLGGLSVTGELFF.

The chain carries TRBV30 and TRBJ1-2, with 12 bases aligning to TRBD1. The CDR3 spans 14 residues. The J segment lost 5 bases and the V segment lost 5 bases, leaving 6 bases of the junction unmatched. Germline V gene sequence: CDR1 GTSNPN, CDR2 SVGIG (reference sequence). CDR3 in amino acids: CAWEPGQGAYGYTF. The CDR3 region has the DNA TGTGCCTGGGAACCGGGACAGGGGGCATATGGCTACACCTTC.

The V and J genes are TRBV5-4 and TRBJ2-2; 13 positions match TRBD2. Germline V lookup: CDR1 SGHNT, CDR2 YYREEE (reference sequence). This CDR3 has 16 residues. V was clipped by 4 bases and J by 7 bases; unmatched bases: 7. The CDR3: CASSPRTSGSFGELFF. For the CDR3, the DNA is TGTGCCAGCAGCCCCAGGACTAGCGGGAGTTTCGGGGAGCTGTTTTTT.

This chain links TRBV19 with TRBJ2-1, with 9 positions matching TRBD1. The J segment lost 4 bases and the V segment lost 6 bases, leaving 7 bases of the junction unmatched. This CDR3 comprises 15 residues. Germline V gives CDR1 LNHDA, CDR2 SQIVND (reference sequence). For the CDR3, the DNA is TGTGCCAGTAGCATACCGGGACAGGGATACAATGAGCAGTTCTTC. Translation gives CASSIPGQGYNEQFF.